The source of this TCR beta chain is a study of blood T cell repertoires in COVID-19. V trimming: 0 bases; J trimming: 1 base; junction bases outside the gene matches: 5. The CDR3 covers 16 residues. The germline V gene has CDR1 MNHEY and CDR2 SVGAGI. Profiling relied on immunoSEQ multiplex PCR, and the TCRdb table lists in-frame clones only, not all of them. The sample lists over 150,000 clones; around 87% were seen once. The origin of this receptor is a woman aged 70 to 79 with COVID-19, enrolled during active disease. The sample comprised peripheral blood. The chain carries TRBV6-5 and TRBJ1-2; 7 nucleotides align to TRBD1. The CDR3 sequence is CASSYSTGYGNYGYTF. The CDR3, as DNA: TGTGCCAGCAGTTACTCGACAGGGTACGGTAACTATGGCTACACCTTC.